This T cell receptor beta chain comes out of a study of molecular identifiers for immune sequencing clone quantification. Regarding the study as a whole: Highly expanded clone sizes could end up underestimated if a barcode were shared by identical TCR molecules.

This clonotype appeared a few times. What it binds is not known. CDR3 length: 10 amino acids. Trimming took off 10 bases at V and 3 bases at J, with 4 bases between the two ends. Germline assignment: CDR1 MDHEN and CDR2 SYDVKM. Each library that profiled naive CD8 cells came from roughly 20,000 to 1,000,000 sorted cells with 10%, 30% or 50% RNA. As previously described, bulk TCR libraries were made using listed TCR primers. TCRdb reanalysed the PCR reads using MiXCR and keeps one entry per CDR3 protein. This sample has 97,000 or so distinct CDR3 sequences, with 35% found just once. J is TRBJ2-1 and V is TRBV28; the D is unclear. What was sequenced was naive CD8+ T cells from blood, with Jurkat cell RNA spiked in. Subset defined: FACS-sorted CD8+CD4-CCR7+CD45RA+ naive T cells. This TCR was sampled from a human donor in good health. Some libraries in this study had Jurkat cell RNA spiked in. In DNA, the CDR3 is TGTGCCACCCTCTACAATGAGCAGTTCTTC. Amino acids: CATLYNEQFF.